This T cell receptor beta chain was identified during a study of blood T cell repertoires in COVID-19. Study-level background: Acute and convalescent COVID-19 specimens originated in the United States, Italy and Spain.

CDR3 length equals 14 residues. CDR1 is LNHDA, CDR2 SQIVND, per germline (reference sequence). V gave up 5 bases and J gave up 2 bases, with 10 bases separating them. In the original workflow: Amplification of reference gene primers was used by the study to estimate nucleated cell counts. The repertoire was sequenced with immunoSEQ multiplex PCR; TCRdb's copy has only in-frame clones and lacks some. The V and J calls and the clone size are those of that table, but D and trimming were determined from the DNA. The table has 270,000 or so clones, around nine tenths seen once. This clone was detected only once.

Sequencing was done on a sample of peripheral blood. The chain is built from TRBV19 and TRBJ1-5; the D gene is possibly TRBD1 (6 bases). The receptor was isolated from a man aged 35 to 55 with active or convalescent COVID-19. CDR3 region: CASSPNRGNQPQHF. CDR3 sequence (DNA): TGTGCCAGTAGTCCGAACAGGGGCAATCAGCCCCAGCATTTT.